The T cell receptor (beta chain) under discussion was sequenced for a study of cytomegalovirus exposure and HLA in healthy donors. Study in general: For the approximately 390 genotyped donors, over 80% fell within the Caucasian-associated ancestry cluster. Study observations and caveats: According to a later analysis, most TCR beta chains associated with CMV appeared HLA-restricted. There were some public TCRs occurring in many donors, but most TCR sequences were rare.

With 60 Vbeta and 13 Jbeta primers, the PCR was carried out. Some clones are missing from TCRdb's copy, which holds only in-frame ones; the method was immunoSEQ multiplex PCR. The sample records roughly 200,000 clones, 9.5% being singletons. A word on this clone: Antigen unknown.

CDR1 SNHLY and CDR2 FYNNEI come from the germline V gene. The junction had 1 base not matched to a gene; V was cut back by 6 bases and J by 7 bases. This CDR3 spans 12 amino acids. The receptor's source is a woman aged 30 to 39 in good health and CMV-seropositive. Sequencing used PBMCs. This chain joins TRBV2 and TRBJ2-1; 9 bases fit TRBD1. The CDR3, as DNA: TGTGCCAGCAGGGACAGGGGTAATGAGCAGTTCTTC. Protein product: CASRDRGNEQFF. The variable domain in full, completed from reference TRBV2 and TRBJ2-1, reads EPEVTQTPSHQVTQMGQEVILRCVPISNHLYFYWYRQILGQKVEFLVSFYNNEISEKSEIFDDQFSVERPDGSNFTLKIRSTKLEDSAMYFCASRDRGNEQFFGPGTRLTVL.